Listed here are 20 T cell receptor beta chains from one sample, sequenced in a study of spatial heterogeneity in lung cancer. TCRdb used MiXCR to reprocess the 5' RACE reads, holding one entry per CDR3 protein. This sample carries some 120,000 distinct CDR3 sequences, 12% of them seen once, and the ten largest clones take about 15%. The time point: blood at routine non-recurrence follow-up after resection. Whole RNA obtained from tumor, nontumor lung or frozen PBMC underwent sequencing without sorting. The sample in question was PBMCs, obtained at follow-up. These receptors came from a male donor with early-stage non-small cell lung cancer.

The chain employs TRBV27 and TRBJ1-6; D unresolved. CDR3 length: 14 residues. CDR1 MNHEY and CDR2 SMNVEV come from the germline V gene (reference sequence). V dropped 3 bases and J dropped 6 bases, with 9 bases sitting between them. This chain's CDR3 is CASSFWGGNSPLHF. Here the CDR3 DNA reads TGTGCCAGCAGTTTTTGGGGTGGTAATTCACCCCTCCACTTT.

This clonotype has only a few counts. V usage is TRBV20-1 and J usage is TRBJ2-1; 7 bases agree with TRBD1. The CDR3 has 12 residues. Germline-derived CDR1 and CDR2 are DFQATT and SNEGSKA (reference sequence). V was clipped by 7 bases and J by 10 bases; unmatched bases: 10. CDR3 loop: CSVTTGDREQFF. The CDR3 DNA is TGCAGTGTTACCACAGGGGACCGCGAGCAGTTCTTC.

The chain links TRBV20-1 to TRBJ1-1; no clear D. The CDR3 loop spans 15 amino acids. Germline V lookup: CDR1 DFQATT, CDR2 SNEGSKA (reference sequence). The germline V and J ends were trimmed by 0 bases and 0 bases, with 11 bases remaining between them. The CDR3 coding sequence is TGCAGTGCTAGAGATCTAGGACTCTTGAACACTGAAGCTTTCTTT. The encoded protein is CSARDLGLLNTEAFF.

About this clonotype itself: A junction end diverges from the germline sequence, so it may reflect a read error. CDR3 in amino acids: CTSSLFSGQGTGEQYF. The CDR3 bases are TGCACCAGCAGTTTATTCTCGGGACAGGGAACGGGGGAGCAGTACTTC. This chain links TRBV27 with TRBJ2-7; TRBD1 matches 9 bases. CDR1 is MNHEY, CDR2 SMNVEV, per germline (reference sequence). The CDR3 sequence is 16 residues long.

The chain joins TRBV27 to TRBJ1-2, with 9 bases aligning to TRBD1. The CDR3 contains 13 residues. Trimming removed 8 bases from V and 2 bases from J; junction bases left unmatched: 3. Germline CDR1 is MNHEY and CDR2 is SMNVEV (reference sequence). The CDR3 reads CASGTGQNYGYTF. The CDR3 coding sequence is TGTGCCAGCGGGACAGGGCAAAACTATGGCTACACCTTC.

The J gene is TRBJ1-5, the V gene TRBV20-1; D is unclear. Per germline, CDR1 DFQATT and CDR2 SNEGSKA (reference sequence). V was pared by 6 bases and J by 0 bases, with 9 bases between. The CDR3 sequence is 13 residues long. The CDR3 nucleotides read TGCAGTGCCCATGCAAGTAGCAATCAGCCCCAGCATTTT. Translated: CSAHASSNQPQHF.

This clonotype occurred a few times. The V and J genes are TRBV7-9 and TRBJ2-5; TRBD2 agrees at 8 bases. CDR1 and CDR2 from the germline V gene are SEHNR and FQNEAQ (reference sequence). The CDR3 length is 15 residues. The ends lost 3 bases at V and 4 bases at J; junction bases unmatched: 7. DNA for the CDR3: TGTGCCAGCAGCTTGGGACTAGGGGGGCGAGAGACCCAGTACTTC. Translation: CASSLGLGGRETQYF.

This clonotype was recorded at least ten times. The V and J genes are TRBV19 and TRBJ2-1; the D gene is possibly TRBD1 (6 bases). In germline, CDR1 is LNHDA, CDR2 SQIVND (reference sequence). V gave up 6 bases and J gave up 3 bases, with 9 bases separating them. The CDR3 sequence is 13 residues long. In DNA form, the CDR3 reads TGTGCCAGTAGAGACAGGTACTACAATGAGCAGTTCTTC. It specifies CASRDRYYNEQFF.

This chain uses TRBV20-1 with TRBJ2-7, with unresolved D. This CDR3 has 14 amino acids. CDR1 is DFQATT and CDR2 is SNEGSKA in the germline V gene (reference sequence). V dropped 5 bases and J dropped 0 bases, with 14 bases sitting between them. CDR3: CSAEPDGSSYEQYF. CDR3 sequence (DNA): TGCAGTGCTGAGCCGGACGGAAGCTCCTACGAGCAGTACTTC.

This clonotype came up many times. This chain's CDR3 is CASSFRGAKNIQYF. The CDR3 coding sequence is TGTGCCAGCAGCTTCAGAGGAGCCAAAAACATTCAGTACTTC. V gene TRBV5-6 combines with J gene TRBJ2-4; the D is unclear. The germline V gene has CDR1 SGHDT and CDR2 YYEEEE. This CDR3 is built from 14 residues. The V end lost 2 bases, the J end lost 0 bases, and 6 bases lay between the germline ends.

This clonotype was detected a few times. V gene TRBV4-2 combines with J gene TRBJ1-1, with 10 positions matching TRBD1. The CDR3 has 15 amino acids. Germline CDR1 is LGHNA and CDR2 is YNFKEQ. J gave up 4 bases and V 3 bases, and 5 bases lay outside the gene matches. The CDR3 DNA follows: TGTGCCAGCAGCCAGACAGGGGGCGCGCCCACTGAAGCTTTCTTT. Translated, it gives CASSQTGGAPTEAFF.

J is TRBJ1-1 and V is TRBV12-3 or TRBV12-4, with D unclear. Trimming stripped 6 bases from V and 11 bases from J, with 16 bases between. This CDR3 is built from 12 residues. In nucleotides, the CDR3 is TGTGCCAGCAGCATTGGGCCGCTGACCGCTTTCTTT. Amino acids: CASSIGPLTAFF.

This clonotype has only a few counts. CDR3 nucleotides: TGTGCCAGCTCACCAGGGACAGGAGCCAACTATGGCTACACCTTC. This gives the protein CASSPGTGANYGYTF. V gene TRBV18 combines with J gene TRBJ1-2; 8 positions agree with TRBD1. Per the germline V gene, CDR1 is KGHSH and CDR2 is LQKENI. The CDR3 has 15 amino acids. V shed 2 bases and J 2 bases; nucleotides not matched to a gene: 4. Complete variable domain (other parts from reference TRBV18 and TRBJ1-2): NAGVMQNPRHLVRRRGQEARLRCSPMKGHSHVYWYRQLPEEGLKFMVYLQKENIIDESGMPKERFSAEFPKEGPSILRIQQVVRGDSAAYFCASSPGTGANYGYTFGSGTRLTVV.

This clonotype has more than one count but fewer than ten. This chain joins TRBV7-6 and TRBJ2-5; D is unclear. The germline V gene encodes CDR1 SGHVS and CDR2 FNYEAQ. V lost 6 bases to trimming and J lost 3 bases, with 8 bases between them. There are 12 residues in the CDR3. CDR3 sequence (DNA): TGTGCCAGCAGGGGCATAGAAGAGACCCAGTACTTC. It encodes CASRGIEETQYF. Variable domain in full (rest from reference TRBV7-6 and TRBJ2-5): GAGVSQSPRYKVTKRGQDVALRCDPISGHVSLYWYRQALGQGPEFLTYFNYEAQQDKSGLPNDRFSAERPEGSISTLTIQRTEQRDSAMYRCASRGIEETQYFGPGTRLLVL.

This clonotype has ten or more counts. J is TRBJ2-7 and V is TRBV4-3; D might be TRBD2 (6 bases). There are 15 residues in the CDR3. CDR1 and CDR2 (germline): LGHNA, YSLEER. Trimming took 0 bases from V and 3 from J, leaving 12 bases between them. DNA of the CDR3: TGCGCCAGCAGCCAAGAGGGCCGGGGAGGCTACGAGCAGTACTTC. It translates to CASSQEGRGGYEQYF.

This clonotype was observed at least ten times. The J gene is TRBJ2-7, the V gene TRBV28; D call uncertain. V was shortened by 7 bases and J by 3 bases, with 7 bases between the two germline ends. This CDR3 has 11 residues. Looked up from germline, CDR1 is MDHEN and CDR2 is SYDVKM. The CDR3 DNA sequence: TGTGCCAGCAATTCCTTCTACGAGCAGTACTTC. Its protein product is CASNSFYEQYF.

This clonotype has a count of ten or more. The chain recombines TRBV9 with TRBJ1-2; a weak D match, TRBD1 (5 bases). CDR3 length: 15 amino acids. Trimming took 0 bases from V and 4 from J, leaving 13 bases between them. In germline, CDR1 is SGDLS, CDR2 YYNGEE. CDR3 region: CASSVDWSGSYGYTF. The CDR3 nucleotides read TGTGCCAGCAGCGTAGATTGGTCAGGGAGCTATGGCTACACCTTC.

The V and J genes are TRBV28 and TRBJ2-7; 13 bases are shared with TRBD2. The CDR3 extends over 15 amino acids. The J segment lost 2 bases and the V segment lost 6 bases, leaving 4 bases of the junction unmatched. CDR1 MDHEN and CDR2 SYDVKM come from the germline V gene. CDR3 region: CASRLGLAGTYEQYF. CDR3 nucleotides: TGTGCCAGCAGGTTGGGACTAGCGGGGACCTACGAGCAGTACTTC.

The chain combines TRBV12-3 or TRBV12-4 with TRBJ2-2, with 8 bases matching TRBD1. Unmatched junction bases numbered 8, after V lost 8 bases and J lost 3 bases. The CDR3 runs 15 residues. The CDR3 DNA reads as TGTGCCAGCCTCACCGGGACAGGCTACACCGGGGAGCTGTTTTTT. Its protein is CASLTGTGYTGELFF.

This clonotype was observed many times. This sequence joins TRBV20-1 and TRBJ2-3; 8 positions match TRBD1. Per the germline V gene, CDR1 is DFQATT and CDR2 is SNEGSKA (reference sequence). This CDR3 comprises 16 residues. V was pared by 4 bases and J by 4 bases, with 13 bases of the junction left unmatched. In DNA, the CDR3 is TGCAGTGCTACCCAATTCCAGGGGGCCATGGCAGATACGCAGTATTTT. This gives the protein CSATQFQGAMADTQYF.